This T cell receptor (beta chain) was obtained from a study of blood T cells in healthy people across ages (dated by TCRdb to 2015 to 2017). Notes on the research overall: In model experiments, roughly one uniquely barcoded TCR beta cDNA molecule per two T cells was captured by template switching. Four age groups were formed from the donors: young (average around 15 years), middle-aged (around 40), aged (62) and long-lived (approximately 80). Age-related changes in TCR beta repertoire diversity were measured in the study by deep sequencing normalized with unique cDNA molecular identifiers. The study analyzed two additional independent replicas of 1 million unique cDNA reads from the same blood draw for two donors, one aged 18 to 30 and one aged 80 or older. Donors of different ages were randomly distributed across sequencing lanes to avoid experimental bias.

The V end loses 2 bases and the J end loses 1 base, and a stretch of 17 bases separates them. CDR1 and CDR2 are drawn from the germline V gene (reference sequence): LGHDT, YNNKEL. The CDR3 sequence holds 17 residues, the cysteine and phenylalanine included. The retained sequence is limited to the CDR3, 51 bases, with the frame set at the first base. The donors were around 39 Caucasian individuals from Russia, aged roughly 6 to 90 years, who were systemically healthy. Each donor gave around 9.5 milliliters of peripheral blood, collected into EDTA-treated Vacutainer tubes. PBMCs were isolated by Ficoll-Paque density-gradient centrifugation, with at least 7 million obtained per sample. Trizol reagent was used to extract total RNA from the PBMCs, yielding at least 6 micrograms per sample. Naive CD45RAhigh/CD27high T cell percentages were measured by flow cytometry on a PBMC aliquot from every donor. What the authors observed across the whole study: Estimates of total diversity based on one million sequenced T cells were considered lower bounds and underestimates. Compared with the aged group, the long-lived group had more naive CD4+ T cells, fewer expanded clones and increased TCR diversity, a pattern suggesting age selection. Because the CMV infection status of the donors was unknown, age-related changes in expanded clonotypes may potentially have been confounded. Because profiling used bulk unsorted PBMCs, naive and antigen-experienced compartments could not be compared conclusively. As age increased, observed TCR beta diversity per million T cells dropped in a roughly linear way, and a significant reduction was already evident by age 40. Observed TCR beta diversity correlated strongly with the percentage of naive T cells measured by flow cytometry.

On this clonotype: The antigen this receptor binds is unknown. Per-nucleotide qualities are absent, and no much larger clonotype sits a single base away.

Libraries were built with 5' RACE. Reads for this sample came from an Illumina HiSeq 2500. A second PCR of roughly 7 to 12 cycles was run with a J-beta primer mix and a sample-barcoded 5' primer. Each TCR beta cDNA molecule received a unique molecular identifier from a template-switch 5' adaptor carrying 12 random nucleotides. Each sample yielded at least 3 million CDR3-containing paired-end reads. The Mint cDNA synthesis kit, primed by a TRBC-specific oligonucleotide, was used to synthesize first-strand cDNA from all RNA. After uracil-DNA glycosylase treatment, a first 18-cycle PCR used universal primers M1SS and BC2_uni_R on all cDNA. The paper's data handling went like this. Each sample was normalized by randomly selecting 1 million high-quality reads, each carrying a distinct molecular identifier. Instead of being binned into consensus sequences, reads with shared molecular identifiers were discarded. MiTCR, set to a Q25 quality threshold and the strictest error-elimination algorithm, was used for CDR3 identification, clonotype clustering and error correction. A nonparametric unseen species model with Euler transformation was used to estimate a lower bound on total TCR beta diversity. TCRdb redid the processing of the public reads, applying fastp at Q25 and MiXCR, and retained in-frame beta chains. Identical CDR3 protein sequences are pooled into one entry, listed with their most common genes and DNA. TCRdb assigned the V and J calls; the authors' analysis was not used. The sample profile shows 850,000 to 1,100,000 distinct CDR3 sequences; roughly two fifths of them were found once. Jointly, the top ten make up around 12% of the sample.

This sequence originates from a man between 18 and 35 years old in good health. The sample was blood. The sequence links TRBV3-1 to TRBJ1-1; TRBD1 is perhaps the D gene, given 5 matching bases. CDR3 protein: CASSQPRWGGTNTEAFF. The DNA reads TGTGCCAGCAGCCAACCGCGTTGGGGGGGGACGAACACTGAAGCTTTCTTT.